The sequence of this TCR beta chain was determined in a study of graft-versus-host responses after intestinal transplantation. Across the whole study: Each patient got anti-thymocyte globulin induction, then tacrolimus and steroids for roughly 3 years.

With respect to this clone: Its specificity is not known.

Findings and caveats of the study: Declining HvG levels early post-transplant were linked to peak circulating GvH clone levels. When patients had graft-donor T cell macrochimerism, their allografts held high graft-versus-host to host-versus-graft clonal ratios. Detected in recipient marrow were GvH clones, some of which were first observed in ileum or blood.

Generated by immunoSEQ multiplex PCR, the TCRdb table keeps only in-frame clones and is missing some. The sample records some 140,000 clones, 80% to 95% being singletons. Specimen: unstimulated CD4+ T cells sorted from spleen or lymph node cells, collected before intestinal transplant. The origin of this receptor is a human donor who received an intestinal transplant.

The CDR3 coding sequence is TGTGCCAGCAGCTTAGTCATGACTAGCGGGAGTTACGAGCAGTACTTC. It is translated as CASSLVMTSGSYEQYF. The chain combines TRBV7-2 with TRBJ2-7, with 12 bases identical to TRBD2. Germline V gene sequence: CDR1 SGHTA, CDR2 FQGNSA. The CDR3 extends over 16 amino acids. Unmatched junction bases numbered 5, after V lost 1 base and J lost 4 bases.